This T cell receptor beta chain comes out of a study of blood T cell repertoires in COVID-19. Whole-study context: Material from acute and convalescent COVID-19 was sourced from the United States, Italy and Spain.

This CDR3 has 15 residues. Germline trimming cut 2 bases from V and 5 bases from J; bases unmatched to any gene: 7. From germline, CDR1 is SGHAT and CDR2 FQNNGV. Authors' methods: Amplification of reference gene primers was used by the study to estimate nucleated cell counts. This table comes from immunoSEQ multiplex PCR, and its TCRdb copy is limited to in-frame clones, with some not included. The DNA was the basis for D and trimming; V, J and clone size are from that table. The top ten hold approximately 40% of the sample, which has some 150,000 clones, over 80% seen once. The chain uses TRBV11-2 and TRBJ2-5, with 8 positions matching TRBD2. Sequenced input: peripheral blood. This TCR was sampled from a man aged 50 to 59 who had recovered from COVID-19. The CDR3 nucleotides are TGTGCCAGCAGCTTAAGTCGGGGGGGCCGGGAGACCCAGTACTTC. Amino acid sequence: CASSLSRGGRETQYF.